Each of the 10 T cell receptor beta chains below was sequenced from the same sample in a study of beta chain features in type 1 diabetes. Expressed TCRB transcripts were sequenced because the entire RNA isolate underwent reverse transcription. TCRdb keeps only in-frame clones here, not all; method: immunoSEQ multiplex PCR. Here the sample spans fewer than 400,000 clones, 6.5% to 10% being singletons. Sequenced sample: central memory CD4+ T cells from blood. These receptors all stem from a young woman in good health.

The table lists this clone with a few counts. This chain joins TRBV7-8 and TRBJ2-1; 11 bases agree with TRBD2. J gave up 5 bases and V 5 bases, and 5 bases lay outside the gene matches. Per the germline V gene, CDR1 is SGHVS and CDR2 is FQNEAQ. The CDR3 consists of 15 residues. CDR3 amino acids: CASSPRLAGHNEQFF. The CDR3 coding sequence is TGTGCCAGCAGCCCCCGACTAGCGGGACACAATGAGCAGTTCTTC.

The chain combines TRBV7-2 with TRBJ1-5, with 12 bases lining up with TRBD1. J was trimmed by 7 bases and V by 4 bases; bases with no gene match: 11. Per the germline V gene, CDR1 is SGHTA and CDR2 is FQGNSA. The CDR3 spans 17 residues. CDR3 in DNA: TGTGCCAGCAGCTCCTCCGGGACAGGGGGCGCCGGGCAGCCCCAGCATTTT. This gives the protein CASSSSGTGGAGQPQHF.

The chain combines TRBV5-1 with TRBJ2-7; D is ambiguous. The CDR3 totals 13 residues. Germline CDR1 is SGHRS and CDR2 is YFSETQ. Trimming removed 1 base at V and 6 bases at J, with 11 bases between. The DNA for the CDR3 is TGCGCCAGCAGCTTGAGATGGCAATTCGAGCAGTACTTC. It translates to CASSLRWQFEQYF.

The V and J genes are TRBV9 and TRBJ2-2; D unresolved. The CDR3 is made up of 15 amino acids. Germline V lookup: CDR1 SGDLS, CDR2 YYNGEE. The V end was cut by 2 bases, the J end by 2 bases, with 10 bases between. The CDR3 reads CASSVSPANTGELFF. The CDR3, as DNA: TGTGCCAGCAGCGTCAGTCCCGCTAACACCGGGGAGCTGTTTTTT.

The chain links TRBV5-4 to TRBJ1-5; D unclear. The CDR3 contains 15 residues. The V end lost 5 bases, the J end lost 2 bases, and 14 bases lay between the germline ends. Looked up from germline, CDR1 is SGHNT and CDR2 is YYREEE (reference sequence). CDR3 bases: TGTGCCAGCAGTTCGGGCCCATCGCGCAATCAGCCCCAGCATTTT. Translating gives CASSSGPSRNQPQHF.

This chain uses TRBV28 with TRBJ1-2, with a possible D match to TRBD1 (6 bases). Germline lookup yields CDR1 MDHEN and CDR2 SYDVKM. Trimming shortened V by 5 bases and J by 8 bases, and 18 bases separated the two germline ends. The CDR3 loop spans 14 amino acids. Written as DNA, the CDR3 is TGTGCCAGCAGTACTACAGGTACCGACAGGGGCTACACCTTC. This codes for CASSTTGTDRGYTF.

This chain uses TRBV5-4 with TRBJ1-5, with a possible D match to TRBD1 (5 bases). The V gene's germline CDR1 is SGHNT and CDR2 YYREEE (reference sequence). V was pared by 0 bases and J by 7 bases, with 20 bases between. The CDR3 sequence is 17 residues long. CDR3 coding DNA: TGTGCCAGCAGCTTGGGGCTAGCCCCGGGGCGAGGGCAGCCCCAGCATTTT. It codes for CASSLGLAPGRGQPQHF. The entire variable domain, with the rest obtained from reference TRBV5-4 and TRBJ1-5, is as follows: ETGVTQSPTHLIKTRGQQVTLRCSSQSGHNTVSWYQQALGQGPQFIFQYYREEENGRGNFPPRFSGLQFPNYSSELNVNALELDDSALYLCASSLGLAPGRGQPQHFGDGTRLSIL.

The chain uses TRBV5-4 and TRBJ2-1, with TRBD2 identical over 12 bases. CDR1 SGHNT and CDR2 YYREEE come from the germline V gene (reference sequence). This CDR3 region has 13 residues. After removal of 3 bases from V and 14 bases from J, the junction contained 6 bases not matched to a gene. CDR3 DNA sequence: TGTGCCAGCAGCTCCGGACTAGCGGGGATAGAGTTCTTC. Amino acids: CASSSGLAGIEFF.

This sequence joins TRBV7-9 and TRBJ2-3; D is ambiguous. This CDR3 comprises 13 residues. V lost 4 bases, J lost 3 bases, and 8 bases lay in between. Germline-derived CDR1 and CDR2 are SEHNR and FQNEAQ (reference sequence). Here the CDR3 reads CASSSWQTDTQYF. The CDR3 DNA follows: TGTGCCAGCAGCTCGTGGCAGACAGATACGCAGTATTTT.

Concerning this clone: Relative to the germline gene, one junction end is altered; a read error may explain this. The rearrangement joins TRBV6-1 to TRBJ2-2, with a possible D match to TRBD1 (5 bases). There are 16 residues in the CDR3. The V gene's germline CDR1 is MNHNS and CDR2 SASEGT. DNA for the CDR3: TGTGCCAGCAGTAAAGCAGGGATAGTCGGTGCCGGGGAGCTGTTTTTT. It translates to CASSKAGIVGAGELFF.